This is a list of T cell receptor beta chains from one sample in a study of PD-1 blockade in classical Hodgkin lymphoma. TCRdb's copy holds only in-frame clones and misses some; the assay was immunoSEQ multiplex PCR. This sample has tens of thousands of clones; around 90% occur once, and the top ten carry 11% to 15%. The sample consisted of peripheral blood mononuclear cells (PBMCs), taken before the fourth cycle of nivolumab. Receptor source: a human donor with classical Hodgkin lymphoma. Each CDR3 is given with its conserved first and last residue. D genes are given only for firm matches. Not every row has a clone size; where given, it reads once, few, many or a size class.

clone_size | j_call | d_call | v_call | cdr3_aa | cdr3_nt
once | TRBJ2-7 | TRBD2 | TRBV23-1 | CASSQSSGRVWSYEQYF | TGCGCCAGCAGTCAAAGTAGCGGGAGGGTATGGTCCTACGAGCAGTACTTC
once | TRBJ2-3 | TRBD2 | TRBV4-2 | CASSQAGTSGKYTQYF | TGTGCCAGCAGCCAGGCCGGGACTAGCGGGAAATATACGCAGTATTTT
- | TRBJ1-4 | - | TRBV4-2 | CASSQIATNEKLFF | TGTGCCAGCAGCCAAATTGCAACTAATGAAAAACTGTTTTTT
- | TRBJ2-7 | - | TRBV27 | CASSLSGTVSYEQYF | TGTGCCAGCAGTCTCTCCGGGACGGTATCCTACGAGCAGTACTTC
- | TRBJ2-3 | TRBD2 | TRBV7-2 | CASTKTSGRSDTQYF | TGTGCCAGCACCAAAACTAGCGGGAGATCAGATACGCAGTATTTT
- | TRBJ2-1 | TRBD2 | TRBV6-5 | CASSPGGRGNNEQFF | TGTGCCAGCAGCCCGGGAGGCCGGGGGAACAATGAGCAGTTCTTC
once | TRBJ1-3 | - | TRBV30 | CAWEVWRNTIYF | TGTGCCTGGGAGGTCTGGCGAAACACCATATATTTT
- | TRBJ1-1 | - | TRBV6-1 | CATRFSKDEAFF | TGTGCCACCCGATTCAGTAAAGATGAAGCTTTCTTT
- | TRBJ1-2 | - | TRBV7-8 | CASSLWSSPNYGYTF | TGTGCCAGCAGCTTATGGTCCAGCCCTAACTATGGCTACACCTTC
- | TRBJ2-7 | TRBD2 | TRBV5-1 | CASSSGLAGVAYEQYF | TGCGCCAGCAGCTCTGGACTAGCGGGAGTAGCCTACGAGCAGTACTTC
- | TRBJ1-5 | - | TRBV19 | CASSYQPQHF | TGTGCCAGTAGTTATCAGCCCCAGCATTTT
- | TRBJ1-5 | - | TRBV30 | CAWSPLGGFDSNQPQHF | TGTGCCTGGAGTCCACTCGGGGGGTTTGATAGCAATCAGCCCCAGCATTTT
- | TRBJ2-1 | TRBD2 | TRBV5-6 | CASSAPSGRAPNEQFF | TGTGCCAGCAGCGCCCCTAGCGGGAGGGCCCCGAATGAGCAGTTCTTC
- | TRBJ2-3 | TRBD2 | TRBV7-9 | CASSLAGGLDTQYF | TGTGCCAGCAGCTTGGCGGGAGGATTAGATACGCAGTATTTT
once | TRBJ2-1 | TRBD2 | TRBV10-3 | CAISESSFGLAEDNEQFF | TGTGCCATCAGTGAGTCGAGTTTCGGACTAGCGGAGGACAATGAGCAGTTCTTC
- | TRBJ1-2 | - | TRBV6-1 | CASSYIETLYGYTF | TGTGCCAGCAGTTATATAGAAACCCTTTATGGCTACACCTTC
- | TRBJ1-1 | - | TRBV28 | CASSLGTTGGTEAFF | TGTGCCAGCAGTTTAGGGACGACAGGAGGGACTGAAGCTTTCTTT
- | TRBJ2-3 | - | TRBV7-3 | CASSLERARRGDTQYF | TGTGCCAGCAGCTTAGAGAGAGCGAGAAGGGGTGATACGCAGTATTTT
- | TRBJ2-7 | - | TRBV2 | CASSEFRYF | TGTGCCAGCAGTGAATTTCGGTACTTC
- | TRBJ2-3 | - | TRBV27 | CASRTGLREIPDTQYF | TGTGCCAGCAGAACAGGGTTGCGGGAGATCCCAGATACGCAGTATTTT
once | TRBJ2-7 | TRBD2 | TRBV10-3 | CAIRLAGGGGSYEQYF | TGTGCCATACGACTAGCGGGAGGGGGAGGGAGCTACGAGCAGTACTTC
few | TRBJ1-2 | - | TRBV6-1 | CASTEWGARGYTF | TGTGCCAGCACCGAGTGGGGGGCCCGTGGCTACACCTTC
- | TRBJ2-7 | - | TRBV25-1 | CATSGTPSYEQYF | TGTGCCACCTCCGGGACACCCTCCTACGAGCAGTACTTC
- | TRBJ2-7 | TRBD1 | TRBV18 | CASSPGTASYEQYF | TGTGCCAGCTCACCCGGGACAGCCTCCTACGAGCAGTACTTC
once | TRBJ2-2 | - | TRBV5-1 | CASSPANGNTGELFF | TGCGCCAGCAGCCCGGCGAACGGGAACACCGGGGAGCTGTTTTTT
- | TRBJ1-2 | - | TRBV5-1 | CASSLARPQGPLSSYTF | TGCGCCAGCAGCTTGGCCCGTCCACAGGGCCCCCTGTCCAGCTACACCTTC
- | TRBJ2-7 | TRBD2 | TRBV7-8 | CASSLVASGTYEQYF | TGTGCCAGCAGCTTAGTCGCTAGCGGAACCTACGAGCAGTACTTC
once | TRBJ2-2 | - | TRBV23-1 | CASISTGELFF | TGCGCCAGCATAAGTACCGGGGAGCTGTTTTTT
- | TRBJ2-7 | - | TRBV6-5 | CASSYDGSYEQYF | TGTGCCAGCAGTTACGATGGCTCGTACGAGCAGTACTTC
- | TRBJ2-3 | TRBD2 | TRBV7-9 | CASSLGLASDTQYF | TGTGCCAGCAGCTTAGGACTAGCGTCAGATACGCAGTATTTT
- | TRBJ2-5 | TRBD1 | TRBV29-1 | CSVELGTGATVGARGETQYF | TGCAGCGTTGAATTAGGGACAGGGGCTACTGTGGGGGCGAGGGGAGAGACCCAGTACTTC
- | TRBJ1-2 | - | TRBV7-9 | CASILDSANYGYTF | TGTGCCAGCATCCTGGACAGTGCTAACTATGGCTACACCTTC
- | TRBJ2-5 | TRBD1 | TRBV19 | CASSPRQGMETQYF | TGTGCCAGTAGTCCGAGACAGGGGATGGAGACCCAGTACTTC
once | TRBJ1-5 | - | TRBV9 | CASSVEPRLDQPQHF | TGTGCCAGCAGCGTAGAACCTAGGCTCGATCAGCCCCAGCATTTT
- | TRBJ2-7 | - | TRBV6-6 | CASCERAAASYEQYF | TGTGCCAGCTGCGAAAGGGCGGCCGCCTCCTACGAGCAGTACTTC
- | TRBJ2-7 | TRBD2 | TRBV6-5 | CASSYSWLAGSYEQYF | TGTGCCAGCAGTTACTCTTGGCTAGCGGGTTCCTACGAGCAGTACTTC
- | TRBJ2-3 | - | TRBV7-2 | CASSLTYPELRRDTQYF | TGTGCCAGCAGCTTAACATACCCGGAACTGAGACGAGATACGCAGTATTTT
- | TRBJ1-2 | - | TRBV5-1 | CASSPDRSNYGYTF | TGCGCCAGCAGCCCTGACCGTTCTAACTATGGCTACACCTTC
- | TRBJ1-5 | - | TRBV10-3 | CATLAAGARVGQPQHF | TGTGCCACCCTCGCCGCCGGGGCCAGGGTAGGTCAGCCCCAGCATTTT
once | TRBJ2-1 | - | TRBV2 | CASSTYNEQFF | TGTGCCAGCAGCACGTACAATGAGCAGTTCTTC
- | TRBJ2-6 | TRBD1 | TRBV27 | CASTDRGPGANVLTF | TGTGCCAGCACGGACAGGGGGCCTGGGGCCAACGTCCTGACTTTC
once | TRBJ2-3 | TRBD2 | TRBV7-2 | CASSFSSTSGNADTQYF | TGTGCCAGCAGCTTCTCCTCGACTAGCGGGAATGCAGATACGCAGTATTTT
- | TRBJ2-1 | TRBD2 | TRBV5-1 | CASSIAGEDEQFF | TGCGCCAGCAGCATAGCGGGAGAGGATGAGCAGTTCTTC
- | TRBJ2-1 | - | TRBV28 | CASSHLADEQFF | TGTGCCAGCAGCCACCTAGCAGATGAGCAGTTCTTC
- | TRBJ1-3 | - | TRBV19 | CASNPWGGREPGNTIYF | TGTGCCAGTAATCCCTGGGGGGGCAGGGAGCCTGGAAACACCATATATTTT